This TCR beta chain is from a study of regulatory T cells in long-lasting Graves disease. Study-wide results and caveats: Persistent patients had a count of shared public clonotypes (around 2,500) that exceeded that of new patients (966).

HTBI primers from iRepertoire and Arm-PCR of CDR3 regions yielded the TCR beta libraries. A single record per CDR3 protein comes from TCRdb applying MiXCR to the multiplex PCR reads. This sample has more than 300,000 distinct CDR3 sequences, with about an eighth found just once. This clonotype was observed at least ten times. Its antigen is undetermined. This CDR3 region has 14 residues. Between the trimmed V and J ends, which lost 8 bases and 2 bases, there was a span of 15 bases. Time point denoted: newly diagnosed GD, antithyroid drugs for less than 3 months. Construction of the TCR library relied on RNA isolated from PBMCs. Graves' disease diagnosis relied on American Thyroid Association guidelines. The sample also formed part of further work on T cells in Graves' hyperthyroidism and ophthalmopathy. That publication notes: Uncontrolled infection, other autoimmune disease, pregnancy or lactation barred patients from enrollment.

The receptor was isolated from a young woman with Graves disease. The source material was peripheral blood mononuclear cells (PBMCs), sampled at new diagnosis, from a patient treated with antithyroid drugs. The chain couples TRBV12-3 or TRBV12-4 to TRBJ2-5; TRBD1 might be the D (5 bases). Here the CDR3 reads CASGRGLGQETQYF. The CDR3, as DNA: TGTGCCAGCGGAAGGGGTCTGGGGCAAGAGACCCAGTACTTC.